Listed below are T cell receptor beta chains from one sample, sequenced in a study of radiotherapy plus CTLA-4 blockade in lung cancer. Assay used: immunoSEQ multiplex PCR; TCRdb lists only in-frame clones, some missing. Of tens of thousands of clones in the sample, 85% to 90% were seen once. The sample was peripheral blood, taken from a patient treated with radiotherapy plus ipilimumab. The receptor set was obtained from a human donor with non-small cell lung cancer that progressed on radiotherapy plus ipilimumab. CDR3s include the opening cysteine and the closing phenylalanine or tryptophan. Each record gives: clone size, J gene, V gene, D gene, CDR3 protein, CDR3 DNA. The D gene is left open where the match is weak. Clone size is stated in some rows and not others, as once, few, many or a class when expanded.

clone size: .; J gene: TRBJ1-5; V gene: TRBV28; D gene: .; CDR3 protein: CASSRTDSNQPQHF; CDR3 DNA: TGTGCCAGCAGTCGGACGGATAGCAATCAGCCCCAGCATTTT
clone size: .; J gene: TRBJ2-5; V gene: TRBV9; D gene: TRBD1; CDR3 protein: CASSAGQPQETQYF; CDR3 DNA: TGTGCCAGCAGCGCGGGACAGCCTCAAGAGACCCAGTACTTC
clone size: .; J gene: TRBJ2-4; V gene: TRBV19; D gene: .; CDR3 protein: CASSIGTVPLAKNIQYF; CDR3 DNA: TGTGCCAGTAGTATAGGGACCGTCCCCTTGGCCAAAAACATTCAGTACTTC
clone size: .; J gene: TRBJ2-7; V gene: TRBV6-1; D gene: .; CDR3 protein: CASSVSGVGEQYF; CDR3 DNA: TGTGCCAGCAGTGTGTCAGGGGTGGGCGAGCAGTACTTC
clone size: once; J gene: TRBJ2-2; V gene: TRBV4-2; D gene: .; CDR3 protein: CASSQDSRTGELFF; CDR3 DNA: TGTGCCAGCAGCCAAGACTCCCGCACCGGGGAGCTGTTTTTT
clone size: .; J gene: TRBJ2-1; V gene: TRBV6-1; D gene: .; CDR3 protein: CASRVQGGSYNEQFF; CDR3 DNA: TGTGCCAGCAGGGTTCAGGGGGGCTCCTACAATGAGCAGTTCTTC
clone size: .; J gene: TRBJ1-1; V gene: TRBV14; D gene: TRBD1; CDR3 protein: CASDQARGRAFF; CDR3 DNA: TGTGCCAGCGACCAGGCTAGGGGGCGGGCTTTCTTT
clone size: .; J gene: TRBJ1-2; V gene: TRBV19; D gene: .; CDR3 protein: CASSMEGTGYGYTF; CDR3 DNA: TGTGCCAGTAGTATGGAGGGGACCGGCTATGGCTACACCTTC
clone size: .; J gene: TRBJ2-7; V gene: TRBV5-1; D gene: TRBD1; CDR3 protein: CASSVGQGAYEQYF; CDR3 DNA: TGCGCCAGCAGCGTGGGACAGGGGGCTTACGAGCAGTACTTC
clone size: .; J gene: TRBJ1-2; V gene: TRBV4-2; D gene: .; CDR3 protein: CASSPSTRDTYGYTF; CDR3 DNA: TGTGCCAGCAGCCCCTCTACCAGGGACACCTATGGCTACACCTTC
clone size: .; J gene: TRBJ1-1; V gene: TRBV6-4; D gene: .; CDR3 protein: CASSETGHGTEAFF; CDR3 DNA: TGTGCCAGCAGTGAAACCGGGCATGGTACTGAAGCTTTCTTT
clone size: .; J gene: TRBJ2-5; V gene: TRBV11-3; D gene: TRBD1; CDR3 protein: CASSLGQGLPETQYF; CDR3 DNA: TGTGCCAGCAGCCTCGGACAGGGACTTCCAGAGACCCAGTACTTC
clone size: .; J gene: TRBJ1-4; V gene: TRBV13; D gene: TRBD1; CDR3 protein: CASSFSQGARSTNEKLFF; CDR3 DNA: TGTGCCAGCAGCTTTTCACAGGGGGCGCGTTCAACTAATGAAAAACTGTTTTTT
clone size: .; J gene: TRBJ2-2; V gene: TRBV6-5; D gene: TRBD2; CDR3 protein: CASSRTSGNTGELFF; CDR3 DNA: TGTGCCAGCAGTAGGACTAGCGGAAACACCGGGGAGCTGTTTTTT
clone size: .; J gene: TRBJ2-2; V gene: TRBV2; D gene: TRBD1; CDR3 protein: CASSPRGRLQRGNTGELFF; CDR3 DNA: TGTGCCAGCAGTCCCAGGGGGCGCCTTCAGAGGGGGAACACCGGGGAGCTGTTTTTT
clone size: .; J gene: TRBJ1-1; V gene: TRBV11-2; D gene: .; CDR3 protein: CASSLGRVRVNTEAFF; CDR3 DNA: TGTGCCAGCAGCTTAGGGAGGGTAAGGGTGAACACTGAAGCTTTCTTT
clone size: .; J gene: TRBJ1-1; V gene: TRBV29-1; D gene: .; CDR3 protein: CSVVGRMNTEAFF; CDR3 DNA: TGCAGCGTTGTTGGACGGATGAACACTGAAGCTTTCTTT
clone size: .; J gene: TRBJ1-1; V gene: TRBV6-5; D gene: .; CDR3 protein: CASSYHTEAFF; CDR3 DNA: TGTGCCAGCAGTTACCACACTGAAGCTTTCTTT
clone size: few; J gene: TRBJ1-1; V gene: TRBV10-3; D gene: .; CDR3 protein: CAISENLGREAFF; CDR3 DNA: TGTGCCATCAGTGAGAATTTGGGCAGGGAAGCTTTCTTT
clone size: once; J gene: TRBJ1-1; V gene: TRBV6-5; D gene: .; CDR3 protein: CASTIGGLNTEAFF; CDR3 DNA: TGTGCCAGCACAATTGGGGGCCTGAACACTGAAGCTTTCTTT
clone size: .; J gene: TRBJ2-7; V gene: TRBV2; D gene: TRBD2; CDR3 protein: CASSPLAGDTNYEQYF; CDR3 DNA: TGTGCCAGCAGCCCTCTAGCGGGAGATACCAACTACGAGCAGTACTTC
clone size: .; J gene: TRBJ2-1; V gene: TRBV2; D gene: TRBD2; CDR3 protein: CATKGTSGNNEQFF; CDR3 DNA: TGTGCCACCAAGGGGACTAGCGGAAACAATGAGCAGTTCTTC
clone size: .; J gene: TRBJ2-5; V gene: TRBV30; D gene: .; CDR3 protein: CAWGIETQYF; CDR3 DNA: TGTGCCTGGGGGATAGAGACCCAGTACTTC
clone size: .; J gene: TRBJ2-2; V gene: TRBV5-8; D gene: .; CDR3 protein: CASSLRAGNTGELFF; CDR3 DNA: TGTGCCAGCAGCTTGCGGGCGGGAAACACCGGGGAGCTGTTTTTT
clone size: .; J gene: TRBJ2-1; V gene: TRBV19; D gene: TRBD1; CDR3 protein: CASSPSGTGSNEQFF; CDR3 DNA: TGTGCCAGTAGTCCCTCCGGGACAGGGAGCAATGAGCAGTTCTTC
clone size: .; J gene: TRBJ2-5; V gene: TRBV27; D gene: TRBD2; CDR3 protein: CASSPRGLAGVGETQYF; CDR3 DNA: TGTGCCAGCAGTCCTAGGGGACTAGCGGGAGTGGGAGAGACCCAGTACTTC
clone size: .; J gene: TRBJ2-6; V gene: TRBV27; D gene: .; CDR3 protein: CASSPLWTVISGANVLTF; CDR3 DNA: TGTGCCAGCAGTCCCCTCTGGACAGTAATATCTGGGGCCAACGTCCTGACTTTC
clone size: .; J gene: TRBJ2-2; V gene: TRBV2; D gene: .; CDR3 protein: CASSEGQGSVGELFF; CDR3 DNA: TGTGCCAGCAGTGAGGGGCAGGGTAGCGTCGGGGAGCTGTTTTTT
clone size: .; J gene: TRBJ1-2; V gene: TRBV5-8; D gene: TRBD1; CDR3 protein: CASSLALQGARGYTF; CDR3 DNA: TGTGCCAGCAGCTTGGCCCTACAGGGGGCGAGGGGCTACACCTTC
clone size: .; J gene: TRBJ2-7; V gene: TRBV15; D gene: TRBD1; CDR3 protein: CATSEGQGASYEQYF; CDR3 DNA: TGTGCCACCAGCGAAGGACAGGGGGCCTCCTACGAGCAGTACTTC
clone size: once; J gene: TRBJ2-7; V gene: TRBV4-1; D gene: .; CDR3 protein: CASSRSERSYEQYF; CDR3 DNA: TGCGCCAGCAGCCGGTCCGAGCGCTCCTACGAGCAGTACTTC
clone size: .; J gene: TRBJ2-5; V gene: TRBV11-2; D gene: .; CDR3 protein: CASSQTLQGLRETQYF; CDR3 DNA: TGTGCCAGCAGCCAAACGTTACAGGGTCTTAGGGAGACCCAGTACTTC
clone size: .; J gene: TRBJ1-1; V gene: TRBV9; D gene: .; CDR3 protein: CASSSGLSTEAFF; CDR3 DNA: TGTGCCAGCAGCTCCGGGCTCAGCACTGAAGCTTTCTTT
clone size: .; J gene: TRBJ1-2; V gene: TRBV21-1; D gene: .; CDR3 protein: CASSIPDRASCYTF; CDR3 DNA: TGTGCCAGCAGCATACCGGACAGGGCTAGCTGCTACACCTTC
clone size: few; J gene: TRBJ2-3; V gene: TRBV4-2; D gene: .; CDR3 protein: CASSHQYRRGGAGTDTQYF; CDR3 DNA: TGTGCCAGCAGCCACCAATATCGGAGGGGGGGGGCCGGCACAGATACGCAGTATTTT
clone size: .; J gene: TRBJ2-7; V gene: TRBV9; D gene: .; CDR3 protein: CASSVLGREDEQYF; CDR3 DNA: TGTGCCAGCAGCGTACTAGGCAGGGAGGACGAGCAGTACTTC
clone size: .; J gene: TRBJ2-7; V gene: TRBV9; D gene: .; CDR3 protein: CASSSSGMAGYEQYF; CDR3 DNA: TGTGCCAGCAGCTCTTCCGGTATGGCGGGCTACGAGCAGTACTTC
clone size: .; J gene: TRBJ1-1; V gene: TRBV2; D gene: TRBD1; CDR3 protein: CASRVQGANTEAFF; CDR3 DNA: TGTGCCAGCAGGGTACAGGGGGCGAACACTGAAGCTTTCTTT
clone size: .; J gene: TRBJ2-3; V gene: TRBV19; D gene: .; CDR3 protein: CASSIGRTDTQYF; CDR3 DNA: TGTGCCAGTAGTATAGGGCGGACAGATACGCAGTATTTT
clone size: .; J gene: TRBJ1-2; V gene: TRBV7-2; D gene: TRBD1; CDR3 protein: CASSLIGQGVGYGYTF; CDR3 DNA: TGTGCCAGCAGCTTAATTGGGCAGGGGGTGGGCTATGGCTACACCTTC
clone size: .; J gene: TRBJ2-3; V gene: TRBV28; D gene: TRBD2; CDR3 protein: CASTGTSGGPTDTQYF; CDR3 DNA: TGTGCCAGCACCGGGACTAGCGGGGGGCCCACAGATACGCAGTATTTT
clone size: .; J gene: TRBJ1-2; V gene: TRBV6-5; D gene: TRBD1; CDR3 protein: CASRRDSNYGYTF; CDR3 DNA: TGTGCCAGCAGGAGGGACAGTAACTATGGCTACACCTTC
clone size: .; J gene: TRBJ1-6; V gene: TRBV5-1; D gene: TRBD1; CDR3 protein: CASSEEPGQNSPLHF; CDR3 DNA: TGCGCCAGCAGCGAGGAACCGGGACAGAATTCACCCCTCCACTTT
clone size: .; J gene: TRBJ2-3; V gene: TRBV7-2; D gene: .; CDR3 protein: CASSFLGGLDTQYF; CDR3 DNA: TGTGCCAGCAGCTTCCTGGGGGGGCTGGATACGCAGTATTTT
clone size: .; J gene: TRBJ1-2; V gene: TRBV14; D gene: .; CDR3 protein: CASSQVKPTKDGGYTF; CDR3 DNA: TGTGCCAGCAGCCAAGTAAAGCCTACTAAAGACGGTGGCTACACCTTC
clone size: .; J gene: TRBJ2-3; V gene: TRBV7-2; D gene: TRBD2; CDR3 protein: CASSLGLAGGPFNTQYF; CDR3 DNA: TGTGCCAGCAGCTTAGGTTTAGCGGGAGGGCCTTTTAATACGCAGTATTTT